This is a list of T cell receptor beta chains from one sample in a study of T cell repertoires in ileal Crohn's disease. Profiled with immunoSEQ multiplex PCR; TCRdb holds only in-frame clones, not every one. The sample holds more than 11,000 clones, around 84% seen once. Sequencing input: ileal tissue. The receptors originated from an adult with Crohn's disease. The CDR3 runs from the conserved cysteine through the conserved F or W. Fields, in order: V gene, D gene, J gene, clone size, CDR3 DNA, CDR3 protein. A D gene is named only where the DNA matches it firmly. For some rows the clone size is stated as once, few or many, or as a class when expanded; others skip it.

v_gene: TRBV7-2
d_gene: .
j_gene: TRBJ1-6
abundance: .
CDR3nt: TGTGCCAGCAGCTTAATGAGGCAGGGGTATAATTCACCCCTCCACTTT
CDR3aa: CASSLMRQGYNSPLHF

v_gene: TRBV19
d_gene: .
j_gene: TRBJ1-1
abundance: .
CDR3nt: TGTGCCAGTAGCACCGGACAGCAAAAGACTGAAGCTTTCTTT
CDR3aa: CASSTGQQKTEAFF

v_gene: TRBV5-4
d_gene: .
j_gene: TRBJ1-6
abundance: .
CDR3nt: TGTGCCAGCAGCCCCAGGGAAGGCCCGGATTCACCCCTCCACTTT
CDR3aa: CASSPREGPDSPLHF

v_gene: TRBV20-1
d_gene: .
j_gene: TRBJ1-6
abundance: .
CDR3nt: TGCAGTGCTGGCCTTAATTCACCCCTCCACTTT
CDR3aa: CSAGLNSPLHF

v_gene: TRBV19
d_gene: TRBD1
j_gene: TRBJ2-5
abundance: .
CDR3nt: TGTGCCAGTAGACTCTCCGGGACAGGGTCAGAGACCCAGTACTTC
CDR3aa: CASRLSGTGSETQYF

v_gene: TRBV18
d_gene: .
j_gene: TRBJ1-1
abundance: .
CDR3nt: TGTGCCAGCTCACTAACAGGGCGTATCGCGAACACTGAAGCTTTCTTT
CDR3aa: CASSLTGRIANTEAFF

v_gene: TRBV28
d_gene: .
j_gene: TRBJ1-1
abundance: .
CDR3nt: TGTGCCAGCAGTCCAGGGGTTACTGAAGCTTTCTTT
CDR3aa: CASSPGVTEAFF

v_gene: TRBV6-8
d_gene: TRBD1
j_gene: TRBJ1-5
abundance: few
CDR3nt: TGTGCCAGCAGTTATTTTTCGCAGGGGGGCAGACAGCCCCAGCATTTT
CDR3aa: CASSYFSQGGRQPQHF

v_gene: TRBV30
d_gene: TRBD1
j_gene: TRBJ1-4
abundance: .
CDR3nt: TGTGCCTGGAGTAAGGGACAGGGAAATGAAAAACTGTTTTTT
CDR3aa: CAWSKGQGNEKLFF

v_gene: TRBV28
d_gene: TRBD1
j_gene: TRBJ1-2
abundance: .
CDR3nt: TGTGCCAGCAAAGGACAGGAATATGGCTACACCTTC
CDR3aa: CASKGQEYGYTF

v_gene: TRBV29-1
d_gene: .
j_gene: TRBJ2-7
abundance: .
CDR3nt: TGCAGCGTTGTGCGGGGCAGGTACAACGAGCAGTACTTC
CDR3aa: CSVVRGRYNEQYF

v_gene: TRBV6-8
d_gene: TRBD1
j_gene: TRBJ1-5
abundance: .
CDR3nt: TGTGCCAGCAGGGGGGGGGCGACAGGGGGCCTTCAGCCCCAGCATTTT
CDR3aa: CASRGGATGGLQPQHF

v_gene: TRBV7-2
d_gene: TRBD2
j_gene: TRBJ2-7
abundance: .
CDR3nt: TGTGCCAGCAGCTTATCCGGGACTAGCGGGGCGAAGCAGTACTTC
CDR3aa: CASSLSGTSGAKQYF

v_gene: TRBV25-1
d_gene: .
j_gene: TRBJ1-2
abundance: .
CDR3nt: TGTGCCAGCAGTTGGGGGACTGGGGGCTACACCTTC
CDR3aa: CASSWGTGGYTF

v_gene: TRBV5-1
d_gene: .
j_gene: TRBJ2-1
abundance: .
CDR3nt: TGCGCCAGCAGCTTCCAGGGTGGGCAGTTCTTC
CDR3aa: CASSFQGGQFF

v_gene: TRBV6-5
d_gene: TRBD2
j_gene: TRBJ2-1
abundance: .
CDR3nt: TGTGCCAGCAGTTACAGGCGGACTAGCCCTTTTTATGAGCAGTTCTTC
CDR3aa: CASSYRRTSPFYEQFF

v_gene: TRBV5-1
d_gene: .
j_gene: TRBJ2-3
abundance: .
CDR3nt: TGCGCCAGCAGCTCCCCCGGGGGCACAGATACGCAGTATTTT
CDR3aa: CASSSPGGTDTQYF

v_gene: TRBV7-2
d_gene: TRBD2
j_gene: TRBJ2-5
abundance: .
CDR3nt: TGTGCCAGCAGCTGGGCGGGGGAAGAGACCCAGTACTTC
CDR3aa: CASSWAGEETQYF

v_gene: TRBV18
d_gene: TRBD2
j_gene: TRBJ2-7
abundance: .
CDR3nt: TGTGCCAGCTCATCTCTCGTCTCATCAGCGGGGGGTTCCTACGAGCAGTACTTC
CDR3aa: CASSSLVSSAGGSYEQYF

v_gene: TRBV2
d_gene: .
j_gene: TRBJ1-5
abundance: .
CDR3nt: TGTGCCAGCAGTGATAGCAGGGTGTTTGAGCCCCAGCATTTT
CDR3aa: CASSDSRVFEPQHF

v_gene: TRBV25-1
d_gene: TRBD1
j_gene: TRBJ2-1
abundance: once
CDR3nt: TGTGCCAGCAGACGACAGGGTGTTAGTGAGCAGTTCTTC
CDR3aa: CASRRQGVSEQFF

v_gene: TRBV11-3
d_gene: .
j_gene: TRBJ2-2
abundance: .
CDR3nt: TGTGCCAGCAGCCCGAGTCAGGGTAACACCGGGGAGCTGTTTTTT
CDR3aa: CASSPSQGNTGELFF

v_gene: TRBV18
d_gene: TRBD1
j_gene: TRBJ2-5
abundance: .
CDR3nt: TGTGCCAGCTCTCGGGGACAGGGGTCGGGAGAGACCCAGTACTTC
CDR3aa: CASSRGQGSGETQYF

v_gene: TRBV6-1
d_gene: TRBD1
j_gene: TRBJ1-5
abundance: .
CDR3nt: TGTGCCATAGAACAGGGGGCAAGGTACCAGCCCCAGCATTTT
CDR3aa: CAIEQGARYQPQHF

v_gene: TRBV11-3
d_gene: .
j_gene: TRBJ2-5
abundance: .
CDR3nt: TGTGCCAGCAGCATCTCAGGGTCGGGCCTGTACTTC
CDR3aa: CASSISGSGLYF

v_gene: TRBV7-9
d_gene: TRBD1
j_gene: TRBJ2-3
abundance: .
CDR3nt: TGTGCCAGCAGCTTGGGGGACAGGGGTTTGGCAGATACGCAGTATTTT
CDR3aa: CASSLGDRGLADTQYF

v_gene: TRBV25-1
d_gene: TRBD1
j_gene: TRBJ2-7
abundance: .
CDR3nt: TGTGCCAGCAGGGGACAGGGGTTCGAGCAGTACTTC
CDR3aa: CASRGQGFEQYF

v_gene: TRBV15
d_gene: .
j_gene: TRBJ2-5
abundance: .
CDR3nt: TGTGCCACCAGCAGAGGAGGACAGAACCAAGAGACCCAGTACTTC
CDR3aa: CATSRGGQNQETQYF

v_gene: TRBV10-3
d_gene: TRBD1
j_gene: TRBJ1-3
abundance: .
CDR3nt: TGTGCCATCAGACCGGGACAGGGTTTATCTGGAAACACCATATATTTT
CDR3aa: CAIRPGQGLSGNTIYF

v_gene: TRBV7-8
d_gene: TRBD2
j_gene: TRBJ2-1
abundance: medium-sized
CDR3nt: TGTGCCAGCAGCTTACCTCAGGGACTACCCACGAGTGGTGAGCAGTTCTTC
CDR3aa: CASSLPQGLPTSGEQFF

v_gene: TRBV5-4
d_gene: TRBD2
j_gene: TRBJ2-7
abundance: .
CDR3nt: TGTGCCAGCAGCGGGGGACTAGCGGGGTCGGGTCGCGAGCAGTACTTC
CDR3aa: CASSGGLAGSGREQYF

v_gene: TRBV10-3
d_gene: .
j_gene: TRBJ1-2
abundance: .
CDR3nt: TGTGCCATCAGTGAGTGGCCCGAGGCAGGCTACACCTTC
CDR3aa: CAISEWPEAGYTF

v_gene: TRBV6-1
d_gene: TRBD2
j_gene: TRBJ2-7
abundance: .
CDR3nt: TGTGCCAGCAGTTGGACTAGCGGGTACGAGCAGTACTTC
CDR3aa: CASSWTSGYEQYF

v_gene: TRBV5-1
d_gene: .
j_gene: TRBJ2-5
abundance: medium-sized
CDR3nt: TGCGCCAGCAGCCCGGGGGTGGCGGAGACCCAGTACTTC
CDR3aa: CASSPGVAETQYF

v_gene: TRBV6-4
d_gene: TRBD2
j_gene: TRBJ2-3
abundance: .
CDR3nt: TGTGCCAGCAGTGACTCGATCTCCGGGGGGGGCACAGATACGCAGTATTTT
CDR3aa: CASSDSISGGGTDTQYF

v_gene: TRBV9
d_gene: .
j_gene: TRBJ2-3
abundance: .
CDR3nt: TGTGCCAGCAGCATACGGGGGAGCACAGATACGCAGTATTTT
CDR3aa: CASSIRGSTDTQYF

v_gene: TRBV5-6
d_gene: TRBD2
j_gene: TRBJ2-1
abundance: .
CDR3nt: TGTGCCAGCAGCTCTAGCCTGACTAGCACTGCCTACAATGAGCAGTTCTTC
CDR3aa: CASSSSLTSTAYNEQFF

v_gene: TRBV30
d_gene: TRBD1
j_gene: TRBJ2-7
abundance: .
CDR3nt: TGTGCCTGGAAAGGTCAGGGGGTCTCCTACGAGCAGTACTTC
CDR3aa: CAWKGQGVSYEQYF

v_gene: TRBV28
d_gene: TRBD1
j_gene: TRBJ1-5
abundance: once
CDR3nt: TGTGCCCGCAAATGGGACAGGGATTATAGCAATCAGCCCCAGCATTTT
CDR3aa: CARKWDRDYSNQPQHF

v_gene: TRBV2
d_gene: .
j_gene: TRBJ1-1
abundance: .
CDR3nt: TGTGCCAGCAAAAGTCTAGGATATGAAGCTTTCTTT
CDR3aa: CASKSLGYEAFF

v_gene: TRBV9
d_gene: TRBD1
j_gene: TRBJ1-3
abundance: few
CDR3nt: TGTGCCAGCAGCCCCCCCTCGGCAGGGGGACTTCTAGGGTCTGGAAACACCATATATTTT
CDR3aa: CASSPPSAGGLLGSGNTIYF

v_gene: TRBV2
d_gene: .
j_gene: TRBJ2-7
abundance: .
CDR3nt: TGTGCCAGCCAGCGGGACAGGAGCTACGAGCAGTACTTC
CDR3aa: CASQRDRSYEQYF

v_gene: TRBV2
d_gene: TRBD1
j_gene: TRBJ2-3
abundance: .
CDR3nt: TGTGCCAGCAGGAATACAGGGGGTCGGGCGGATACGCAGTATTTT
CDR3aa: CASRNTGGRADTQYF

v_gene: TRBV7-2
d_gene: .
j_gene: TRBJ2-1
abundance: .
CDR3nt: TGTGCCAGCAGCTTACGGGGGGCCCATGTAGCCCTTAGCTACAATGAGCAGTTCTTC
CDR3aa: CASSLRGAHVALSYNEQFF

v_gene: TRBV7-9
d_gene: .
j_gene: TRBJ1-3
abundance: large
CDR3nt: TGTGCCAGCAGCTACGGAGGGTCTGGAAACACCATATATTTT
CDR3aa: CASSYGGSGNTIYF

v_gene: TRBV18
d_gene: TRBD1
j_gene: TRBJ1-2
abundance: .
CDR3nt: TGTGCCAGCTCACCAGGAGTCGACAGGGGGCCTAACTATGGCTACACCTTC
CDR3aa: CASSPGVDRGPNYGYTF